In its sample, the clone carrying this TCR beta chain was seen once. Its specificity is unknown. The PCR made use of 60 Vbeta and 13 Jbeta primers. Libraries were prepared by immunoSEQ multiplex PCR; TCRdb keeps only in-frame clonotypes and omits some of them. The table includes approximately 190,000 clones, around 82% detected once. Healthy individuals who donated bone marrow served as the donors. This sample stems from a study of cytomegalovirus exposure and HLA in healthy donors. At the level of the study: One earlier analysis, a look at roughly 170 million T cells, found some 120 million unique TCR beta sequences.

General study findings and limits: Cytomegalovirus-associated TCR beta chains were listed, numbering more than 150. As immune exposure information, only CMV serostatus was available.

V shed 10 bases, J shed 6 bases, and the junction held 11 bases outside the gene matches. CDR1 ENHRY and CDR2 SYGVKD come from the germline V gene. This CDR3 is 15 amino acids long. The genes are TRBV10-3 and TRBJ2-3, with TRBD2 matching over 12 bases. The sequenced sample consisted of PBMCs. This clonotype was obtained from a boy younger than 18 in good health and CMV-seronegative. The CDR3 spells CATSGLAGMGDTQYF. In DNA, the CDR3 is TGTGCCACGAGCGGACTAGCGGGAATGGGGGATACGCAGTATTTT.